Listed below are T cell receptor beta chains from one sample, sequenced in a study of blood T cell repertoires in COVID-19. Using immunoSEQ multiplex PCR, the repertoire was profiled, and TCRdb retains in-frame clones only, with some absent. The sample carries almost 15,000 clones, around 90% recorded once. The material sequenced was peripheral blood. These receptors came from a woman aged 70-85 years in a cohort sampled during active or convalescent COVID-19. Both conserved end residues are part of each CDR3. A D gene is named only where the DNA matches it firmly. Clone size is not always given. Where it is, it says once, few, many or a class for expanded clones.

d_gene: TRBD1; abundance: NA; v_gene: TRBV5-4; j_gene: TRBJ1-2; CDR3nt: TGTGCCAGCAGCTTCCGGGACAGGGATGGCTACACCTTC; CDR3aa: CASSFRDRDGYTF
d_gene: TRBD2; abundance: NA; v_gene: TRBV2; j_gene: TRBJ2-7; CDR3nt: TGTGCCAGCAGTGAACTCGGGGGGGCGCACGAGCAGTACTTC; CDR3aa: CASSELGGAHEQYF
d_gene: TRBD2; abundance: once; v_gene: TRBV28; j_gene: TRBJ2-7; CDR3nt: TGTGCCAGCAGTTTTTCCCAGCGGGGGAAGGACGAGCAGTACTTC; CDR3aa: CASSFSQRGKDEQYF
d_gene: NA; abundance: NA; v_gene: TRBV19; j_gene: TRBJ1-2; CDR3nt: TGTGCCAGTAGTATGAGGGGGACGAGATATAACTATGGCTACACCTTC; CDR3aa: CASSMRGTRYNYGYTF
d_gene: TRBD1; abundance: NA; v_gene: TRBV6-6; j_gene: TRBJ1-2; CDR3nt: TGTGCCAGCAGTTCTCAGGGGGCATGGTATGGCTACACCTTC; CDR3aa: CASSSQGAWYGYTF
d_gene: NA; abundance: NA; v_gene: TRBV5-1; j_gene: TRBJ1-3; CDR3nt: TGCGCCAGCAGCTTGTCGGGAGAAGGTGGAAACACCATATATTTT; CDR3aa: CASSLSGEGGNTIYF
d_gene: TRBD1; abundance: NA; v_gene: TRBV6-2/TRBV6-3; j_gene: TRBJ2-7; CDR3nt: TGTGCCAGCAGTCCGGGGGGACAGGGGCGTTCCTACGAGCAGTACTTC; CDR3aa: CASSPGGQGRSYEQYF
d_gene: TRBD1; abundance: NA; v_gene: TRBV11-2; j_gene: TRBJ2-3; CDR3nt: TGTGCCAGCAGCTTGTCGGGGACAGGGGAAACAGATACGCAGTATTTT; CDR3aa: CASSLSGTGETDTQYF
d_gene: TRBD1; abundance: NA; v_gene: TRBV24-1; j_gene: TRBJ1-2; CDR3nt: TGTGCCACCAGTGATTTGCGACAGGGGTATGGCTACACCTTC; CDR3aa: CATSDLRQGYGYTF
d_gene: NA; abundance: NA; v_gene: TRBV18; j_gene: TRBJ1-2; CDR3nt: TGTGCCAGCTCGCCCCAGTCCTCCTTCCCCTATGGCTACACCTTC; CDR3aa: CASSPQSSFPYGYTF
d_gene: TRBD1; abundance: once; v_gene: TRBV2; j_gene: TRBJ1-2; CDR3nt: TGTGCCAGCAGTCAGCAGGGGGGCAACTATGGCTACACCTTC; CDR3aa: CASSQQGGNYGYTF
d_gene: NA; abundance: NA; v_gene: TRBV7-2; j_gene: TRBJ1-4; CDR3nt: TGTGCCAGCAGCTTATTGCTGGGGGCACCCGAAAAACTGTTTTTT; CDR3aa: CASSLLLGAPEKLFF
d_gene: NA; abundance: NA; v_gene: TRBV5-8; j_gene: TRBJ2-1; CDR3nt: TGTGCCAGCAGAACCTCCGGGGTCAATGAGCAGTTCTTC; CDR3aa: CASRTSGVNEQFF
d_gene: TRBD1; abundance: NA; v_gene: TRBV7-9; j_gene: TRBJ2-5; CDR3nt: TGTGCCAGCAGCTTAGGGACAGGATTTCAAGAGACCCAGTACTTC; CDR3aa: CASSLGTGFQETQYF
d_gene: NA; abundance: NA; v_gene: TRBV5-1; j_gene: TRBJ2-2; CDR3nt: TGCGCCAGCAGCTACATGGAGGGCACCGGGGAGCTGTTTTTT; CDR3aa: CASSYMEGTGELFF
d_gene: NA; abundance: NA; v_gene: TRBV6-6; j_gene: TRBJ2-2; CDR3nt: TGTGCCAGCAGTTATCCGACAGGATCAAACACCGGGGAGCTGTTTTTT; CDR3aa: CASSYPTGSNTGELFF
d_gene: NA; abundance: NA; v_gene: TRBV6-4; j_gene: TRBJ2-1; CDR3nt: TGTGCCAGCAGTGACGCTGCCAGGGATGAGCAGTTCTTC; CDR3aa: CASSDAARDEQFF
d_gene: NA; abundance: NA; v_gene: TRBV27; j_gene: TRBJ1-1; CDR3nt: TGTGCCAGCAGTTTATCGGGTCAGGGGAGAACTGAAGCTTTCTTT; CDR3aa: CASSLSGQGRTEAFF
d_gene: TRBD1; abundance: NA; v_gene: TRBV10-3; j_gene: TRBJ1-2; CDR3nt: TGTGCCGTCGCCCCCACAGGGGACGCTAACTATGGCTACACCTTC; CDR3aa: CAVAPTGDANYGYTF
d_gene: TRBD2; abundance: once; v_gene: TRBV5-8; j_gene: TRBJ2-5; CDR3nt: TGTGCCAGCAGCGCGGGACTAGCGGGGTTACAAGAGACCCAGTACTTC; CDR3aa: CASSAGLAGLQETQYF
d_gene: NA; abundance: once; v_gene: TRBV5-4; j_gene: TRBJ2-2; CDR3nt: TGTGCCAGCAGCGTAGACGGGACCGGGGAGCTGTTTTTT; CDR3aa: CASSVDGTGELFF
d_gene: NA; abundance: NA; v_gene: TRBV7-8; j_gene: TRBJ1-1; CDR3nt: TGTGCCAGCAGCGTAACAGGGCCCACTGAAGCTTTCTTT; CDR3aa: CASSVTGPTEAFF
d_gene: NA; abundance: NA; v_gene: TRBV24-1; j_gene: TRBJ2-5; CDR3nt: TGTGCCACCAGTCCTCGTGGGCTCCAAGAGACCCAGTACTTC; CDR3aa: CATSPRGLQETQYF
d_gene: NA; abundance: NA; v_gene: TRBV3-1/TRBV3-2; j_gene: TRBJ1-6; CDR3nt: TGTGCCAGCAGCCGCAAGTCGGGGGGGAGCTCCTATAATTCACCCCTCCACTTT; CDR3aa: CASSRKSGGSSYNSPLHF
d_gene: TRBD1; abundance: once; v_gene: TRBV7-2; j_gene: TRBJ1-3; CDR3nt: TGTGCCAGCAGCTTAAGGACAGGTCTTAGCTCTGGAAACACCATATATTTT; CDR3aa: CASSLRTGLSSGNTIYF
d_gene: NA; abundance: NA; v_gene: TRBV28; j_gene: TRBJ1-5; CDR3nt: TGTGCCAGCACCGGTGGAGTGGGCAATCAGCCCCAGCATTTT; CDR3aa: CASTGGVGNQPQHF
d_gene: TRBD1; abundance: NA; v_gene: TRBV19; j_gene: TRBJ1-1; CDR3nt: TGTGCCAGTAGTCCGGGACAGGGATCCACTGAAGCTTTCTTT; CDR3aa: CASSPGQGSTEAFF
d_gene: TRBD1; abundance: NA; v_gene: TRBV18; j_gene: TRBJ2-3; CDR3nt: TGTGCCAGCTCACTTCTGGACAGGGGGCGACCAGATACGCAGTATTTT; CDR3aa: CASSLLDRGRPDTQYF
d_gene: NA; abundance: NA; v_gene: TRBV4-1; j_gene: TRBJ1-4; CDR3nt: TGCGCCAGCAGCCAAGCAGCGGCGTTACGAGGTGAAAAACTGTTTTTT; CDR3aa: CASSQAAALRGEKLFF
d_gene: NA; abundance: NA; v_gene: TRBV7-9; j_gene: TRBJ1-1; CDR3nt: TGTGCCAGCAGCTTAGGGTCAGCTGAAGCTTTCTTT; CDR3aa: CASSLGSAEAFF
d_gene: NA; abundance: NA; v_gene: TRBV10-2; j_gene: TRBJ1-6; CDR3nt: TGCGCCAGCAGTAACACAGGGATTTATAATTCACCCCTCCACTTT; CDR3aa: CASSNTGIYNSPLHF
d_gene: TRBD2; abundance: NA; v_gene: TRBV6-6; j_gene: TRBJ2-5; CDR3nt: TGTGCCAGCAGTCGAACTAGCGGGATACAGACCCAGTACTTC; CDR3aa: CASSRTSGIQTQYF
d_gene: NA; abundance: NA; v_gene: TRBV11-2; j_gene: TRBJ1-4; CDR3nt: TGTGCCAGCAGCCTAAGAAGCGGGGAAAAACTGTTTTTT; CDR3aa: CASSLRSGEKLFF
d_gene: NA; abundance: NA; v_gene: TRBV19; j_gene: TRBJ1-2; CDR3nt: TGTGCCAGCTCCGAGTTGGGGCCAGACATGTATGGCTACACCTTC; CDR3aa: CASSELGPDMYGYTF
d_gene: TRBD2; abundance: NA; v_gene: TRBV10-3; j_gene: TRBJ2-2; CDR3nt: TGTGCCATCAGTGAGTGGGAGGGGAAATACACCGGGGAGCTGTTTTTT; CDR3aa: CAISEWEGKYTGELFF
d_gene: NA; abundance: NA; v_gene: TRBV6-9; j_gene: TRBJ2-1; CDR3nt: TGTGCCAGCAGTTTCGCGGGACGAGACCTCTTC; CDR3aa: CASSFAGRDLF
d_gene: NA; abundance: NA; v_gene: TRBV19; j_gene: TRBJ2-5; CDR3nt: TGTGCCAGTAGTCCTTTGGGCCCCCAAGAGACCCAGTACTTC; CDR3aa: CASSPLGPQETQYF
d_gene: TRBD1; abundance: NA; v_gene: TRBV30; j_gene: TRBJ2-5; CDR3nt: TGTGCCTGGATCGGCAGGGGGCATGGAGAGACCCAGTACTTC; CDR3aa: CAWIGRGHGETQYF
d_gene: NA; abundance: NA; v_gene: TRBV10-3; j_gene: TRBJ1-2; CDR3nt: TGTGCCATCAGTGAGTCGGGCGGGTTTGGAGGCTACACCTTC; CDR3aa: CAISESGGFGGYTF
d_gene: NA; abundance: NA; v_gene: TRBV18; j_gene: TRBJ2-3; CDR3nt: TGTGCCAGCTCACCACGGCAGGGTGATGCAGATACGCAGTATTTT; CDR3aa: CASSPRQGDADTQYF
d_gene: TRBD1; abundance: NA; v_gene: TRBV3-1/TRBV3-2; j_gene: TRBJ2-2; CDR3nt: TGTGCCAGCAGGGGACAGGGTGAGACCGGGGAGCTGTTTTTT; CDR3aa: CASRGQGETGELFF
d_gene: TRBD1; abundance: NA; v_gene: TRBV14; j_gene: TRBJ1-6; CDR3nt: TGTGCCAGCAGCCAAGTTACAGGGGGTAGTTCACCCCTCCACTTT; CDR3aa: CASSQVTGGSSPLHF
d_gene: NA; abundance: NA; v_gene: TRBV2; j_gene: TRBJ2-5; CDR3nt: TGTGCCAGCGCCCAACCGGGGGGCGAAGAGACCCAGTACTTC; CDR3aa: CASAQPGGEETQYF
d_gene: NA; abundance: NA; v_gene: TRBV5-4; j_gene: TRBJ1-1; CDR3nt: TGTGCCAGCAGGGCCGGACGGGGGTTAGGCACTGAAGCTTTCTTT; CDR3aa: CASRAGRGLGTEAFF
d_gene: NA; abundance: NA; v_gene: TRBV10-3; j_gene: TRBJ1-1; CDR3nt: TGTGCCATCAGTGAGTCGAGGCGGGCTGGGACTGAAGCTTTCTTT; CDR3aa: CAISESRRAGTEAFF
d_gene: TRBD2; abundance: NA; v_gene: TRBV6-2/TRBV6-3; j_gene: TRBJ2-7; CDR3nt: TGTGCCAGCAGTTACGGGACTAGCTCCTACGAGCAGTACTTC; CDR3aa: CASSYGTSSYEQYF
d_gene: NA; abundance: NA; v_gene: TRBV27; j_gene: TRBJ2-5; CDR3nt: TGTGCCAGCAACTCGGGGGTTGGAGAGACCCAGTACTTC; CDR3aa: CASNSGVGETQYF
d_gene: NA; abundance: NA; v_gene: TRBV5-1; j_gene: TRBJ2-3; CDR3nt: TGCGCCAGCAGCTTGGGGTCTGCGGGCACAGATACGCAGTATTTT; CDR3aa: CASSLGSAGTDTQYF
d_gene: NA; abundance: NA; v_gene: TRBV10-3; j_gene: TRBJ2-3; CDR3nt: TGTGCCATCAGTGAGCAACGGGATACGCAGTATTTT; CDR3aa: CAISEQRDTQYF
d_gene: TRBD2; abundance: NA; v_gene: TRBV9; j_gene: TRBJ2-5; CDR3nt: TGTGCCAGCAGCGTGGGAGTCGCGGGGGGGCGGGAGACCCAGTACTTC; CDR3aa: CASSVGVAGGRETQYF
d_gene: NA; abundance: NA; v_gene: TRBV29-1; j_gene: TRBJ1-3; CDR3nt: TGCAGCGTTGAAGACGGGGGACGGGCGTCCTCTGGAAACACCATATATTTT; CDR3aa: CSVEDGGRASSGNTIYF
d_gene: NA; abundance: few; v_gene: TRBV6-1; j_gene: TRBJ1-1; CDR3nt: TGTGCCAGCAGTGATCGGAGAGAAGGTGGCACTGAAGCTTTCTTT; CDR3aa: CASSDRREGGTEAFF
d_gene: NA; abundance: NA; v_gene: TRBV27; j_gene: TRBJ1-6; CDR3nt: TGTGCCAGCAGTTTTAGACAAGGCTCCTATAATTCACCCCTCCACTTT; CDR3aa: CASSFRQGSYNSPLHF
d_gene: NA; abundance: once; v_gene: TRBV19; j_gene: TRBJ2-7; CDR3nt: TGTGCCAGTAGTATAGGGGGCGGCTCCTACGAGCAGTACTTC; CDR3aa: CASSIGGGSYEQYF